Listed below are T cell receptor beta chains from one sample, sequenced in a study of blood T cell repertoires in COVID-19. Profiled with immunoSEQ multiplex PCR; TCRdb holds only in-frame clones, not every one. The sample has around 500,000 clones, approximately 83% seen once; the top ten hold about 3%. Sample: peripheral blood. These receptors all stem from a human donor in a cohort sampled during active COVID-19. Both conserved end residues are part of each CDR3. The D gene is left open where the match is weak. Expanded clones get a size class; other rows say once, few or many, or leave the size out.

-	TRBV7-2	TRBJ2-1	TRBD2	CASSKLPSSGYYNEQFF	TGTGCCAGCAGCAAACTCCCTTCTAGCGGGTACTACAATGAGCAGTTCTTC
-	TRBV5-1	TRBJ2-7	-	CASSLERVTYEQYF	TGCGCCAGCAGCTTGGAGCGGGTGACCTACGAGCAGTACTTC
-	TRBV18	TRBJ2-7	-	CASSGSTEQYF	TGTGCCAGCTCAGGGAGTACCGAGCAGTACTTC
-	TRBV19	TRBJ1-6	-	CAASSILREGSPLHF	TGTGCCGCCAGTAGTATTCTCAGGGAAGGCTCACCCCTCCACTTT
-	TRBV5-6	TRBJ2-7	TRBD2	CASSVLAGVPESYEQYF	TGTGCCAGCAGCGTACTAGCGGGAGTCCCAGAATCCTACGAGCAGTACTTC
-	TRBV6-1	TRBJ2-7	TRBD2	CASSELAEPFRHEQYF	TGTGCCAGCAGTGAACTAGCGGAACCCTTCCGGCACGAGCAGTACTTC
once	TRBV28	TRBJ2-3	-	CASSFPQSGTDTQYF	TGTGCCAGCAGTTTTCCGCAGTCCGGCACAGATACGCAGTATTTT
-	TRBV10-3	TRBJ2-5	TRBD1	CAISDLTGSGETQYF	TGTGCCATCAGTGATTTGACAGGGTCTGGTGAGACCCAGTACTTC
-	TRBV2	TRBJ2-5	TRBD2	CASRRGGETQYF	TGTGCCAGCCGGAGGGGAGGGGAGACCCAGTACTTC
-	TRBV6-6	TRBJ2-5	TRBD1	CASNRDRGYQETQYF	TGTGCCTCCAACCGGGACAGGGGGTACCAAGAGACCCAGTACTTC
-	TRBV3-1/TRBV3-2	TRBJ1-1	-	CASSQEAGVTEAFF	TGTGCCAGCAGCCAAGAAGCAGGGGTCACTGAAGCTTTCTTT
-	TRBV30	TRBJ2-1	-	CAWKMRGSYNEQFF	TGTGCCTGGAAGATGCGCGGGTCCTACAATGAGCAGTTCTTC
-	TRBV27	TRBJ1-2	TRBD1	CASSSRQGLGGYTF	TGTGCCAGCAGTTCGAGACAGGGGTTGGGTGGCTACACCTTC
-	TRBV27	TRBJ1-2	TRBD1	CASSLLDRGWGGYTF	TGTGCCAGCAGTCTATTGGACAGGGGATGGGGGGGCTACACCTTC
-	TRBV5-8	TRBJ2-3	TRBD2	CASSPWTSGRPDTQYF	TGTGCCAGCAGCCCTTGGACTAGCGGGAGACCAGATACGCAGTATTTT
once	TRBV3-1/TRBV3-2	TRBJ1-1	-	CASSRGRQGSRSEAFF	TGTGCCAGCAGCCGGGGGCGTCAGGGGTCTAGATCTGAAGCTTTCTTT
-	TRBV7-2	TRBJ2-1	TRBD2	CASSSEASGSYNEQFF	TGTGCCAGCAGCTCTGAAGCTAGCGGGAGCTACAATGAGCAGTTCTTC
-	TRBV4-1	TRBJ2-2	-	CASSQLWRGNTGELFF	TGCGCCAGCAGCCAATTGTGGAGGGGGAACACCGGGGAGCTGTTTTTT
-	TRBV5-1	TRBJ2-3	-	CASSASTDTQYF	TGCGCCAGCAGCGCGAGCACAGATACGCAGTATTTT
-	TRBV4-2	TRBJ2-1	-	CASSRGALNEQFF	TGTGCCAGCAGCCGGGGAGCGCTTAATGAGCAGTTCTTC
-	TRBV10-3	TRBJ2-7	TRBD2	CAISETLLQSSGRYEQYF	TGTGCCATCAGTGAAACACTCCTTCAATCTAGCGGGAGATACGAGCAGTACTTC
once	TRBV6-2/TRBV6-3	TRBJ1-6	TRBD1	CASRPSGTGSHNSPLHF	TGTGCCAGCAGACCTTCCGGGACAGGGAGCCATAATTCACCCCTCCACTTT
-	TRBV6-4	TRBJ2-7	TRBD2	CASSVSRGGFVEQYF	TGTGCCAGCAGTGTCAGTCGGGGAGGGTTTGTCGAGCAGTACTTC
once	TRBV6-2/TRBV6-3	TRBJ2-2	-	CASSSLEFANTGELFF	TGTGCCAGCAGTTCACTAGAATTCGCGAACACCGGGGAGCTGTTTTTT
once	TRBV7-9	TRBJ1-1	-	CASSLGLGLMNTEAFF	TGTGCCAGCAGCTTAGGGCTGGGCCTCATGAACACTGAAGCTTTCTTT
-	TRBV29-1	TRBJ1-2	TRBD1	CSVELTGVASGYTF	TGCAGCGTTGAACTAACAGGGGTTGCAAGTGGCTACACCTTC
few	TRBV12-5	TRBJ1-1	TRBD1	CASGVTGYTEAFF	TGTGCTAGTGGTGTGACAGGGTATACTGAAGCTTTCTTT
-	TRBV24-1	TRBJ2-5	-	CATSDFLTAGTQYF	TGTGCCACCAGTGATTTTTTAACAGCCGGGACCCAGTACTTC
-	TRBV6-5	TRBJ1-1	TRBD1	CASSHMTGGYTEAFF	TGTGCCAGCAGCCACATGACAGGGGGCTACACTGAAGCTTTCTTT
-	TRBV25-1	TRBJ2-7	TRBD2	CASTDPGLAGNEQYF	TGTGCCAGCACCGATCCGGGACTAGCGGGAAACGAGCAGTACTTC
-	TRBV30	TRBJ1-5	-	CACSGMVSNQPQHF	TGTGCCTGCTCGGGGATGGTTAGCAATCAGCCCCAGCATTTT
-	TRBV7-9	TRBJ2-3	-	CASSLGGASTDTQYF	TGTGCCAGCAGCCTGGGCGGGGCTAGCACAGATACGCAGTATTTT
-	TRBV5-4	TRBJ2-1	-	CASTPRDTLNEQFF	TGTGCCAGCACCCCACGGGACACGCTCAATGAGCAGTTCTTC
once	TRBV28	TRBJ1-5	-	CASSLHPGRNQPQHF	TGTGCCAGCAGTTTACATCCAGGGCGCAATCAGCCCCAGCATTTT
-	TRBV18	TRBJ1-5	-	CASSPINSNQPQHF	TGTGCCAGCTCACCAATCAATAGCAATCAGCCCCAGCATTTT
-	TRBV9	TRBJ2-1	TRBD2	CASSVGLAGGVYNEQFF	TGTGCCAGCAGCGTAGGACTAGCGGGAGGAGTATACAATGAGCAGTTCTTC
once	TRBV6-6	TRBJ1-1	-	CASRQGGPDTEAFF	TGTGCCAGCAGGCAGGGTGGGCCTGACACTGAAGCTTTCTTT
-	TRBV5-1	TRBJ1-2	TRBD1	CASSLTGVGGYTF	TGCGCCAGCAGCCTGACAGGGGTGGGTGGCTACACCTTC
-	TRBV25-1	TRBJ1-2	-	CASSENFGMRYGYTF	TGTGCCAGCAGTGAAAATTTCGGGATGCGCTATGGCTACACCTTC
-	TRBV3-1/TRBV3-2	TRBJ2-2	TRBD2	CASSQLGGLAGATGELFF	TGTGCCAGCAGCCAACTGGGGGGACTAGCGGGAGCCACCGGGGAGCTGTTTTTT
few	TRBV6-6	TRBJ2-7	TRBD1	CASTERTGFYEQYF	TGTGCCAGCACCGAGAGGACAGGTTTCTACGAGCAGTACTTC
-	TRBV30	TRBJ1-2	-	CAWSAGLYGYTF	TGTGCCTGGAGTGCAGGGCTCTACGGCTACACCTTC
-	TRBV6-4	TRBJ2-1	TRBD2	CASSKWLAGDNEQFF	TGTGCCAGCAGTAAGTGGCTAGCGGGAGACAATGAGCAGTTCTTC
-	TRBV30	TRBJ2-3	-	CAWRPFAGTQYF	TGTGCCTGGAGACCGTTTGCGGGTACGCAGTATTTT
few	TRBV19	TRBJ1-6	TRBD1	CASNEQGANNSPLHF	TGTGCCAGTAACGAACAGGGGGCCAATAATTCACCCCTCCACTTT